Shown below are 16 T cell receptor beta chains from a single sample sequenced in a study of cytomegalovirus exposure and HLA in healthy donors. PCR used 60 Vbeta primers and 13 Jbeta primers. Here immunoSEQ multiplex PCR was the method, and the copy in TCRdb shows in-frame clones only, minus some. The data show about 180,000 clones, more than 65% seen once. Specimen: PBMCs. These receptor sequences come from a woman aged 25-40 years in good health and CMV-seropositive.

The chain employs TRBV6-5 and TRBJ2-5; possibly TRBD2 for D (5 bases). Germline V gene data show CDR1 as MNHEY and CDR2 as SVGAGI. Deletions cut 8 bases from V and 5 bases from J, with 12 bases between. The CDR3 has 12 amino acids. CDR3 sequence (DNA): TGTGCCAGCCGTAGCGCAGGCGAGACCCAGTACTTC. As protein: CASRSAGETQYF.

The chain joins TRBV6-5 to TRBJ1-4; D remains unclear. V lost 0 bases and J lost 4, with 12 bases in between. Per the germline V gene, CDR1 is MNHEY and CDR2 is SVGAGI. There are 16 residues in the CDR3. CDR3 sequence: CASSYSIGGLNEKLFF. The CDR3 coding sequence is TGTGCCAGCAGTTACTCGATTGGAGGCCTTAATGAAAAACTGTTTTTT.

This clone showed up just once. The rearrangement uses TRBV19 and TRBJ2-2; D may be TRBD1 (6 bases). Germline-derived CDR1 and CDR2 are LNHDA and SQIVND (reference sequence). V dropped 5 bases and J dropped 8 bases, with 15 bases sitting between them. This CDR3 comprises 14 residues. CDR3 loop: CASSDTGTSGELFF. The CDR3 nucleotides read TGTGCCAGTAGTGACACAGGGACATCTGGGGAGCTGTTTTTT.

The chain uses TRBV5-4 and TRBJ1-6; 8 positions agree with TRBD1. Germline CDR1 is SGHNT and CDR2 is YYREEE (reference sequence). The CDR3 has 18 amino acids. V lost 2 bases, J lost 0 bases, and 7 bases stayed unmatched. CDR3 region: CASSFGQGPSSYNSPLHF. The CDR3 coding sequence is TGTGCCAGCAGCTTCGGACAGGGCCCGAGCTCCTATAATTCACCCCTCCACTTT. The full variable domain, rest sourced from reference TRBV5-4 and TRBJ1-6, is ETGVTQSPTHLIKTRGQQVTLRCSSQSGHNTVSWYQQALGQGPQFIFQYYREEENGRGNFPPRFSGLQFPNYSSELNVNALELDDSALYLCASSFGQGPSSYNSPLHFGNGTRLTVT.

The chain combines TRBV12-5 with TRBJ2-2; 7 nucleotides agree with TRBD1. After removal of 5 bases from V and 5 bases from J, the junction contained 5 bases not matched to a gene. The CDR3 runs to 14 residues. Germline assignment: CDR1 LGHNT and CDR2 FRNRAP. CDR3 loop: CASGAGTATGELFF. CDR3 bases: TGTGCTAGTGGTGCCGGGACAGCGACCGGGGAGCTGTTTTTT.

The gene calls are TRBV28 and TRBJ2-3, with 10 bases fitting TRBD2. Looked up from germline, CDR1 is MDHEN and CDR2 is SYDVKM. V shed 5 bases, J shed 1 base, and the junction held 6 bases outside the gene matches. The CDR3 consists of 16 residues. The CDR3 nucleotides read TGTGCCAGCAGTCCCGCCGGACTAGCGGGCACAGATACGCAGTATTTT. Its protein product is CASSPAGLAGTDTQYF.

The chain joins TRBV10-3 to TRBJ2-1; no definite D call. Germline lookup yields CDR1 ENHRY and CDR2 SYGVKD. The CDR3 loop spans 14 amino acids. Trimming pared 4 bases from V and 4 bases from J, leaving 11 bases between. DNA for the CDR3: TGTGCCATCAGTGGAGGTCGCGAATACAATGAGCAGTTCTTC. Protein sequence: CAISGGREYNEQFF.

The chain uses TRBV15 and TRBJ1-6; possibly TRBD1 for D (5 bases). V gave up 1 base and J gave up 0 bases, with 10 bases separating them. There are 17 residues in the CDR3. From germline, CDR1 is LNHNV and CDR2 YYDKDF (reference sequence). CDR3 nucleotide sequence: TGTGCCACCAGCAGAGGCCGGGACTTCTCCTATAATTCACCCCTCCACTTT. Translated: CATSRGRDFSYNSPLHF.

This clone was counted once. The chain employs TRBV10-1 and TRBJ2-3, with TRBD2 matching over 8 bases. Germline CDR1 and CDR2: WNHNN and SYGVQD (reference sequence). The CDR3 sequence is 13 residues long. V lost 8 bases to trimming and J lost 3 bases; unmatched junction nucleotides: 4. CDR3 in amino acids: CASSGRVTDTQYF. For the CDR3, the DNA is TGCGCCAGCTCCGGGAGGGTAACAGATACGCAGTATTTT.

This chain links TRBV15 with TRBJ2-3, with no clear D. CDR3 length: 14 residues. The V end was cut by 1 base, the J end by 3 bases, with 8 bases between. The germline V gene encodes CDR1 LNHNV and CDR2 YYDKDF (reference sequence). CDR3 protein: CATSRAGTTDTQYF. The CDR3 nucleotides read TGTGCCACCAGCAGAGCGGGTACAACAGATACGCAGTATTTT.

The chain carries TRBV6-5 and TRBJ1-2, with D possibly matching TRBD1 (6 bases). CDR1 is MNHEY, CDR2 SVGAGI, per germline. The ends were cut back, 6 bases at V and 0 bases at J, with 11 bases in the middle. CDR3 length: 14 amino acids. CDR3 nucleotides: TGTGCCAGCAGGGCTACAGGGACTAACTATGGCTACACCTTC. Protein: CASRATGTNYGYTF.

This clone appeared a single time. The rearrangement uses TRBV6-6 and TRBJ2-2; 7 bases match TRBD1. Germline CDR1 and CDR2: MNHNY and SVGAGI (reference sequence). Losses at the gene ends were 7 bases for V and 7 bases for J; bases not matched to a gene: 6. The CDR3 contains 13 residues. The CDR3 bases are TGTGCCAGCACTATAACAGGGGTCGGGGAGCTGTTTTTT. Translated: CASTITGVGELFF.

CDR3: CASSGQPNEKLFF. CDR3 DNA: TGCGCCAGCAGTGGACAGCCGAATGAAAAACTGTTTTTT. This sequence joins TRBV5-1 and TRBJ1-4; possibly TRBD1 for D (6 bases). CDR1 SGHRS and CDR2 YFSETQ come from the germline V gene. The CDR3 is 13 residues long. The ends were cut back, 5 bases at V and 5 bases at J, with 10 bases in the middle.

Here the CDR3 reads CAISELPPGLAGGRSTGELFF. Written as DNA, the CDR3 is TGTGCCATCAGTGAGTTGCCGCCCGGACTAGCGGGGGGGCGGAGCACCGGGGAGCTGTTTTTT. The V call is TRBV10-3, the J call TRBJ2-2; 15 bases fit TRBD2. Germline trimming cut 1 base from V and 4 bases from J; bases unmatched to any gene: 13. The germline CDR1 and CDR2 sequences are ENHRY and SYGVKD. CDR3 length: 21 residues.

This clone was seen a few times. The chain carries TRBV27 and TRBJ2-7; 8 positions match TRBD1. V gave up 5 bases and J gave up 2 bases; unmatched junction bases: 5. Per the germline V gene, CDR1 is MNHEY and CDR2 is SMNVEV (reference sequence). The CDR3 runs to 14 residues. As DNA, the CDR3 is TGTGCCAGCAGTGACAGGGGAGGTGCCTACGAGCAGTACTTC. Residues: CASSDRGGAYEQYF.

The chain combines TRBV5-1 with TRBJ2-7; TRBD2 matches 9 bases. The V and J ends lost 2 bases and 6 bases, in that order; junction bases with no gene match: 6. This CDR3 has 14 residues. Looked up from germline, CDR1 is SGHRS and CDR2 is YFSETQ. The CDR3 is CASSFPSGVGEQYF. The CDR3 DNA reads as TGCGCCAGCAGCTTCCCTAGCGGGGTGGGCGAGCAGTACTTC.